This T cell receptor beta chain was sequenced during a study of blood T cell repertoires in COVID-19. The wider study: Sites across the United States, Italy and Spain contributed samples from acute and convalescent COVID-19. The cDNA or gDNA used as material had been derived from T cells, B-cell-depleted T cells, or PBMCs.

Germline lookup yields CDR1 KGHSY and CDR2 FQNENV. CDR3 length: 15 residues. Trimming cost V 5 bases and J 1 base; bases outside gene matches: 7. In the original processing: Estimation of nucleated cell counts relied on the amplification of reference gene primers. Assay: immunoSEQ multiplex PCR; the TCRdb copy retains only in-frame clones and omits some. V and J calls and clone size are as listed in that table; D and trimming were resolved from the DNA. The data hold under 200,000 clones, with roughly 84% observed a single time. This chain connects TRBV16 to TRBJ1-1; 7 nucleotides match TRBD1. The sample consisted of peripheral blood. The TCR originated in a man younger than 35 with active or convalescent COVID-19. The CDR3 coding sequence is TGTGCCAGCAGCGCCCAGGGGGGCGGGAACACTGAAGCTTTCTTT. It codes for CASSAQGGGNTEAFF.